This passage covers 23 T cell receptor beta chains from one sample sequenced in a study of CD8 T cells in ankylosing spondylitis. Findings and limits, study-wide: A TCR beta motif of several highly homologous variants seemed to mark ankylosing spondylitis blood.

Each CDR3 protein is one row after TCRdb ran MiXCR on the 5' RACE reads. The data show fewer than 650,000 distinct CDR3 sequences, about 13% seen once. Their antigen targets remain unknown. Sequencing was carried out using blood, either unsorted or a sorted T cell fraction (not recorded which). These TCRs come from a male donor with ankylosing spondylitis.

The chain combines TRBV2 with TRBJ2-7; 8 nucleotides match TRBD1. The V and J ends lost 5 bases and 5 bases, in that order; junction bases with no gene match: 5. CDR1 is SNHLY, CDR2 FYNNEI, per germline. The CDR3 has 13 amino acids. The chain's CDR3 is CASSRTGRNEQYV. CDR3 coding DNA: TGTGCCAGCAGTCGGACAGGGCGGAACGAGCAGTACGTC.

The CDR3 spells CASSPDLAGSPDTQYF. Written as DNA, the CDR3 is TGTGCCAGCAGCCCCGATTTAGCGGGAAGCCCAGATACGCAGTATTTT. The chain has TRBV13 and TRBJ2-3, with 8 positions matching TRBD2. The V gene end was trimmed by 5 bases and the J gene end by 4 bases; junction bases not matched to a gene: 11. The germline V gene has CDR1 PRHDT and CDR2 FYEKMQ (reference sequence). The CDR3 contains 16 residues.

This clonotype turned up a few times. V usage is TRBV28 and J usage is TRBJ1-5, with D tentatively TRBD1 (6 bases). Deletions cut 6 bases from V and 3 bases from J, with 15 bases between. CDR1 and CDR2 (germline): MDHEN, SYDVKM. The CDR3 length is 15 residues. The CDR3 bases are TGTGCCAGCAGCCCGACCGACAGGATCAATCAGCCCCAGCATTTT. Translating gives CASSPTDRINQPQHF.

In this sample, this clonotype turned up a few times. V gene TRBV24-1 combines with J gene TRBJ2-5, with 7 bases aligning to TRBD1. Unmatched junction bases numbered 9, after V lost 4 bases and J lost 5 bases. The CDR3 has 15 amino acids. Per the germline V gene, CDR1 is KGHDR and CDR2 is SFDVKD. CDR3 protein: CATSDGTDSRETQYF. For the CDR3, the DNA is TGTGCCACCAGTGACGGGACAGACAGCCGGGAGACCCAGTACTTC.

This chain uses TRBV7-8 with TRBJ1-1; D is uncertain. In germline, CDR1 is SGHVS, CDR2 FQNEAQ. The CDR3 contains 14 residues. V was clipped by 4 bases and J by 10 bases, with 19 bases between them. CDR3 protein: CASSSSRVPGGAFF. CDR3 nucleotides: TGTGCCAGCAGCTCCTCGAGAGTGCCGGGAGGAGCTTTCTTT.

The J gene is TRBJ2-2, the V gene TRBV10-1; D is undetermined. CDR1 and CDR2 from the germline V gene are WNHNN and SYGVQD (reference sequence). The germline V and J ends were trimmed by 4 bases and 7 bases, with 4 bases remaining between them. The length of the CDR3 is 11 residues. The CDR3 coding sequence is TGCGCCAGCAGTGTTTACGGGGAGCTGTTTTTT. It specifies CASSVYGELFF.

This chain joins TRBV4-1 and TRBJ1-3; TRBD1 might be the D (5 bases). The length of the CDR3 is 15 residues. V gave up 0 bases and J gave up 8 bases, with 14 bases separating them. Germline lookup yields CDR1 MGHRA and CDR2 YSYEKL. CDR3 protein: CASSQDRGEFYTIYF. In DNA form, the CDR3 reads TGCGCCAGCAGCCAAGATAGGGGAGAGTTTTACACCATATATTTT.

V usage is TRBV18 and J usage is TRBJ1-4; D remains ambiguous. The germline V gene has CDR1 KGHSH and CDR2 LQKENI. V was pared by 0 bases and J by 0 bases, with 8 bases between. The CDR3 sequence is 16 residues long. The CDR3 reads CASSPPIGTTNEKLFF. The CDR3 DNA sequence: TGTGCCAGCTCACCACCTATCGGGACAACTAATGAAAAACTGTTTTTT.

There are a few counts of this clonotype. The chain combines TRBV12-3 or TRBV12-4 with TRBJ1-3; D is uncertain. V gave up 1 base and J gave up 8 bases, with 9 bases separating them. This CDR3 spans 13 amino acids. CDR3 DNA sequence: TGTGCCAGCAGTTTAGGGAGTAAGGACACCATATATTTT. Its protein product is CASSLGSKDTIYF.

The CDR3 DNA sequence: TGTGCCAGCAGCTTCGGCCCTAGCAATCAGCCCCAGCATTTT. The encoded protein is CASSFGPSNQPQHF. The chain combines TRBV11-3 with TRBJ1-5, with D unclear. The V end lost 3 bases, the J end lost 0 bases, and 6 bases lay between the germline ends. This CDR3 has 14 residues. Germline V gene sequence: CDR1 SGHNT, CDR2 YENEEA.

The chain links TRBV27 to TRBJ2-5, with 7 positions matching TRBD2. Germline CDR1 and CDR2: MNHEY and SMNVEV (reference sequence). The CDR3 runs 16 residues. The V and J ends lost 4 bases and 5 bases, in that order; junction bases with no gene match: 13. The DNA for the CDR3 is TGTGCCAGCAGTTCCAATTCTATGCGGGAGCGGGAGACCCAGTACTTC. Amino acids: CASSSNSMRERETQYF.

The chain employs TRBV10-3 and TRBJ1-3; no definite D call. The CDR3 length is 16 residues. Germline V gene lookup returns CDR1 ENHRY and CDR2 SYGVKD. Trimming shortened V by 0 bases and J by 0 bases, and 9 bases separated the two germline ends. The CDR3 protein is CAISESLGLSGNTIYF. In DNA, the CDR3 is TGTGCCATCAGTGAGTCGTTGGGCCTCTCTGGAAACACCATATATTTT.

The chain couples TRBV4-2 to TRBJ1-4, with TRBD1 matching 9 bases. The CDR3 extends over 14 amino acids. Germline loops: CDR1 LGHNA, CDR2 YNFKEQ. J gave up 8 bases and V 3 bases, and 4 bases lay outside the gene matches. This CDR3 is CASSQDRGREKLFF. In nucleotides, the CDR3 is TGTGCCAGCAGCCAGGACAGGGGTAGAGAAAAACTGTTTTTT.

This clonotype was picked up many times. The chain carries TRBV5-6 and TRBJ2-3; 9 bases map to TRBD1. The germline V gene has CDR1 SGHDT and CDR2 YYEEEE. With 3 bases clipped from V and 5 bases from J, the junction kept 10 bases outside the gene matches. This CDR3 comprises 16 residues. This CDR3 is CASSSSGQGLRDTQYF. The CDR3, as DNA: TGTGCCAGCAGCTCGTCGGGACAGGGCCTCAGAGATACGCAGTATTTT.

A few counts support this clonotype. The gene calls are TRBV7-6 and TRBJ2-5; no definite D call. The V gene lost 0 bases and the J gene lost 1 base, with 6 bases spanning the gap. The germline V gene has CDR1 SGHVS and CDR2 FNYEAQ. The CDR3 extends over 14 amino acids. As DNA, the CDR3 is TGTGCCAGCAGCTTAGCGGGGATCCAAGAGACCCAGTACTTC. Translated, it gives CASSLAGIQETQYF.

This chain connects TRBV6-1 to TRBJ2-7; 10 bases match TRBD2. This CDR3 has 15 residues. Trimming took 2 bases from V and 2 from J; bases not matched to a gene: 3. Germline CDR1 and CDR2: MNHNS and SASEGT. The CDR3 loop is CASSEIAGGTYEQYV. The CDR3 DNA is TGTGCCAGCAGTGAAATAGCGGGAGGAACCTACGAGCAGTACGTC.

This clonotype was observed a few times. The V call is TRBV20-1, the J call TRBJ1-2; a possible D gene is TRBD1 (5 bases). CDR1 and CDR2 from the germline V gene are DFQATT and SNEGSKA (reference sequence). The ends were cut back, 6 bases at V and 4 bases at J, with 15 bases in the middle. The CDR3 contains 13 residues. CDR3 loop: CSAGVQDGYGYTF. In DNA, the CDR3 is TGCAGTGCGGGGGTACAGGACGGCTATGGCTACACCTTC.

This clonotype was recorded a few times. The CDR3 region is CASSRSGEKLFF. Written as DNA, the CDR3 is TGTGCCAGCAGCAGGAGTGGGGAAAAACTGTTTTTT. The chain couples TRBV7-2 to TRBJ1-4; D uncertain. Germline V lookup: CDR1 SGHTA, CDR2 FQGNSA. Between the trimmed V and J ends, which lost 5 bases and 8 bases, there was a span of 9 bases. The CDR3 has 12 residues.

This clonotype was seen only a few times. V is TRBV12-3 or TRBV12-4 and J is TRBJ2-3, with D possibly TRBD2 on 5 matching bases. Deletions cut 2 bases from V and 4 bases from J, with 10 bases between. The CDR3 is made up of 14 amino acids. Here the CDR3 reads CASSLILVADTQYF. The CDR3 nucleotides are TGTGCCAGCAGTTTAATACTAGTCGCAGATACGCAGTATTTT.

Ten or more counts support this clonotype. The chain combines TRBV10-3 with TRBJ1-5; D is ambiguous. Germline V gene sequence: CDR1 ENHRY, CDR2 SYGVKD. V gave up 10 bases and J gave up 1 base, with 17 bases separating them. This CDR3 region has 15 residues. The CDR3 reads CATHAGEGSNQPQHF. CDR3 sequence (DNA): TGTGCCACACACGCCGGGGAGGGCAGCAATCAGCCCCAGCATTTT.

The V and J genes are TRBV15 and TRBJ2-7; D call uncertain. CDR1 is LNHNV, CDR2 YYDKDF, per germline (reference sequence). V was shortened by 3 bases and J by 3 bases, with 12 bases between the two germline ends. The CDR3 runs 14 residues. The CDR3: CATSRGEAYYEQYV. The CDR3 bases are TGTGCCACCAGCAGGGGCGAGGCTTACTACGAGCAGTACGTC.

The chain combines TRBV3-1 with TRBJ2-1; D is possibly TRBD1 or TRBD2 (6 bases each). Trimming took 1 base from V and 7 from J, leaving 17 bases between them. CDR1 and CDR2 (germline): LGHDT, YNNKEL (reference sequence). The CDR3 length is 16 residues. The CDR3 DNA sequence: TGTGCCAGCAGCCAAGGGGTAGAGGGGGAGGTGAATGAGCAGTTCTTC. This sequence encodes CASSQGVEGEVNEQFF.

This clonotype has at least ten counts. The chain carries TRBV25-1 and TRBJ1-1; 8 nucleotides align to TRBD1. The V segment lost 3 bases and the J segment 5 bases; nucleotides outside the gene matches: 5. The CDR3 is made up of 14 amino acids. From germline, CDR1 is MGHDK and CDR2 SYGVNS. The CDR3 spells CASSDAGGRTEAFF. The DNA for the CDR3 is TGTGCCAGCAGTGATGCAGGGGGCCGGACTGAAGCTTTCTTT.